Presented here are 29 T cell receptor beta chains from one specimen sequenced in a study of shared T cell receptors in the human thymus. Sequencing was performed with immunoSEQ multiplex PCR; in TCRdb, only in-frame clones are kept and a portion is missing. The sample includes approximately 760,000 clones, approximately 83% of them seen just once. These data also formed part of another study, on human thymus T cells.

The sample was thymocytes. Receptors originate from a girl less than two years old with a congenital heart defect.

The chain is built from TRBV6-6 and TRBJ1-6; 9 positions agree with TRBD1. The germline V gene encodes CDR1 MNHNY and CDR2 SVGAGI (reference sequence). Losses at the gene ends were 6 bases for V and 7 bases for J; bases not matched to a gene: 4. The CDR3 totals 14 residues. The CDR3 coding sequence is TGTGCCAGCAGGCGACAGGGGGGAAATTCACCCCTCCACTTT. Translated: CASRRQGGNSPLHF.

The chain employs TRBV28 and TRBJ2-2; D call uncertain. Trimming took 2 bases from V and 2 from J, leaving 6 bases between them. The CDR3 is 14 residues long. CDR1 and CDR2 from the germline V gene are MDHEN and SYDVKM. The CDR3 spells CASSLPVNTGELFF. For the CDR3, the DNA is TGTGCCAGCAGTTTACCAGTTAACACCGGGGAGCTGTTTTTT.

The V gene is TRBV27, the J gene TRBJ1-2, with D uncertain. The germline V gene encodes CDR1 MNHEY and CDR2 SMNVEV (reference sequence). The CDR3 length is 16 residues. The V and J ends lost 0 bases and 3 bases respectively, with 14 bases between them. Here the CDR3 reads CASSLSAAMRDYGYTF. The CDR3 DNA reads TGTGCCAGCAGTTTATCAGCGGCCATGAGGGACTATGGCTACACCTTC.

CDR3 bases: TGCGCCAGCAGCCCCCCGGGACTAGCGGGGGATAGCTCCTACGAGCAGTACTTC. It specifies CASSPPGLAGDSSYEQYF. This chain connects TRBV5-1 to TRBJ2-7; 14 positions match TRBD2. Germline V gives CDR1 SGHRS, CDR2 YFSETQ. After removal of 4 bases from V and 0 bases from J, the junction contained 9 bases not matched to a gene. The CDR3 is made up of 18 amino acids.

The rearrangement uses TRBV4-3 and TRBJ1-3; D is unresolved. The CDR3 is made up of 15 amino acids. V was cut by 4 bases and J by 4 bases, with 14 bases left in between. Germline V gene data show CDR1 as LGHNA and CDR2 as YSLEER. The CDR3: CASSRSASVGNTIYF. CDR3 coding DNA: TGCGCCAGCAGCCGAAGCGCTTCGGTAGGAAACACCATATATTTT.

This sequence joins TRBV11-2 and TRBJ2-7; 8 bases line up with TRBD1. Germline V gene data show CDR1 as SGHAT and CDR2 as FQNNGV. The CDR3 runs to 14 residues. The V and J ends lost 6 bases and 2 bases, in that order; junction bases with no gene match: 6. The CDR3 loop reads CASSSGGAPYEQYF. CDR3 nucleotides: TGTGCCAGCAGTTCAGGGGGCGCCCCCTACGAGCAGTACTTC. The complete variable domain, with remaining parts taken from reference TRBV11-2 and TRBJ2-7, reads EAGVAQSPRYKIIEKRQSVAFWCNPISGHATLYWYQQILGQGPKLLIQFQNNGVVDDSQLPKDRFSAERLKGVDSTLKIQPAKLEDSAVYLCASSSGGAPYEQYFGPGTRLTVT.

The DNA of the CDR3 is TGTGCCAGCAGCACATCTGAATGGACAGGGGGCGCGGTGTACAATGAGCAGTTCTTC. Residues: CASSTSEWTGGAVYNEQFF. The chain employs TRBV13 and TRBJ2-1; the match to TRBD1 covers 11 bases. J was trimmed by 4 bases and V by 5 bases; bases with no gene match: 16. CDR1 and CDR2 (germline): PRHDT, FYEKMQ (reference sequence). CDR3 length equals 19 residues.

The chain combines TRBV19 with TRBJ2-5; D is perhaps TRBD2 (5 bases). Trimming took off 3 bases at V and 5 bases at J, with 7 bases between the two ends. Germline lookup yields CDR1 LNHDA and CDR2 SQIVND (reference sequence). The CDR3 covers 12 residues. Here the CDR3 reads CASSMRRETQYF. Written as DNA, the CDR3 is TGTGCCAGTAGTATGAGGAGGGAGACCCAGTACTTC. Combining the CDR3 with reference TRBV19 and TRBJ2-5 gives the whole variable domain DGGITQSPKYLFRKEGQNVTLSCEQNLNHDAMYWYRQDPGQGLRLIYYSQIVNDFQKGDIAEGYSVSREKKESFPLTVTSAQKNPTAFYLCASSMRRETQYFGPGTRLLVL.

V usage is TRBV7-8 and J usage is TRBJ2-7; maybe TRBD1 (5 bases). Germline CDR1 SGHVS, CDR2 FQNEAQ. V was pared by 5 bases and J by 2 bases, with 13 bases between. This CDR3 region has 14 residues. CDR3 in amino acids: CASSPNRNAYEQYF. The DNA of the CDR3 is TGTGCCAGCAGCCCAAACAGGAACGCCTACGAGCAGTACTTC.

The V gene is TRBV19, the J gene TRBJ2-1; a weak D match, TRBD2 (5 bases). CDR3 length: 18 amino acids. Germline V gene sequence: CDR1 LNHDA, CDR2 SQIVND (reference sequence). Trimming pared 0 bases from V and 5 bases from J, leaving 20 bases between. In DNA form, the CDR3 reads TGTGCCAGTAGTATAGATCTCGGAACTAGGTCCGTCCACAATGAGCAGTTCTTC. Protein product: CASSIDLGTRSVHNEQFF.

The chain recombines TRBV6-1 with TRBJ1-3; tentatively, D is TRBD1 (5 bases). The CDR3 consists of 15 residues. Trimming pared 5 bases from V and 0 bases from J, leaving 11 bases between. Germline loops: CDR1 MNHNS, CDR2 SASEGT. This chain's CDR3 is CASSPSGSSGNTIYF. In nucleotides, the CDR3 is TGTGCCAGCAGTCCGTCAGGGTCCTCTGGAAACACCATATATTTT.

The V call is TRBV27, the J call TRBJ2-5, with TRBD2 matching over 9 bases. Germline trimming cut 5 bases from V and 7 bases from J; bases unmatched to any gene: 11. From germline, CDR1 is MNHEY and CDR2 SMNVEV (reference sequence). The CDR3 has 15 amino acids. CDR3 in amino acids: CASSLSGGNLRTQYF. CDR3 coding DNA: TGTGCCAGCAGTCTCAGCGGGGGGAACCTTCGGACCCAGTACTTC.

The CDR3 reads CASSLRTGQGGNIQYF. The CDR3 DNA sequence: TGTGCCAGCAGCCTAAGGACCGGACAGGGGGGAAACATTCAGTACTTC. The V gene is TRBV5-4, the J gene TRBJ2-4; 10 bases align to TRBD1. The germline V gene has CDR1 SGHNT and CDR2 YYREEE (reference sequence). The CDR3 contains 16 residues. The V segment lost 4 bases and the J segment 6 bases; nucleotides outside the gene matches: 10.

In DNA form, the CDR3 reads TGTGCCTGGAGTGGCGAACAGTTAGAGAATGAAAAACTGTTTTTT. Protein product: CAWSGEQLENEKLFF. This chain uses TRBV30 with TRBJ1-4; D remains unclear. This CDR3 spans 15 amino acids. Germline assignment: CDR1 GTSNPN and CDR2 SVGIG (reference sequence). The germline V and J ends were trimmed by 1 base and 5 bases, with 14 bases remaining between them.

This chain joins TRBV13 and TRBJ2-1, with a weak D call TRBD2 (6 bases). V was clipped by 4 bases and J by 8 bases, with 9 bases between them. This CDR3 has 12 amino acids. Germline V gene lookup returns CDR1 PRHDT and CDR2 FYEKMQ (reference sequence). DNA of the CDR3: TGTGCCAGCAGCTCCTGGGGGGATGAGCAGTTCTTC. It specifies CASSSWGDEQFF.

This chain joins TRBV7-6 and TRBJ2-3; D uncertain. This CDR3 is 16 amino acids long. Trimming removed 1 base from V and 0 bases from J, with 11 bases in between. Germline V gene sequence: CDR1 SGHVS, CDR2 FNYEAQ. CDR3 sequence reads: CASSLGSYLSTDTQYF. CDR3 in DNA: TGTGCCAGCAGCTTAGGGTCCTACCTTAGCACAGATACGCAGTATTTT.

The rearrangement joins TRBV18 to TRBJ2-3; D unresolved. This CDR3 has 15 amino acids. V was clipped by 3 bases and J by 2 bases, with 12 bases between them. CDR1 and CDR2 (germline): KGHSH, LQKENI. As DNA, the CDR3 is TGTGCCAGCTCACCCTTTGTTGAGCACACAGATACGCAGTATTTT. Protein: CASSPFVEHTDTQYF.

The chain is built from TRBV5-8 and TRBJ1-1; 8 nucleotides align to TRBD1. Unmatched junction bases numbered 6, after V lost 3 bases and J lost 5 bases. This CDR3 has 14 amino acids. The germline V gene encodes CDR1 SGHTS and CDR2 YDEGEE. CDR3: CASSSDRGETEAFF. The CDR3 DNA reads TGTGCCAGCAGCTCAGACAGGGGTGAAACTGAAGCTTTCTTT.

The CDR3 loop is CASSPIELILPYEQYF. CDR3 nucleotide sequence: TGTGCCAGCTCACCGATCGAACTAATACTACCCTACGAGCAGTACTTC. V usage is TRBV18 and J usage is TRBJ2-7; no clear D. V lost 3 bases to trimming and J lost 2 bases, with 17 bases between them. CDR3 length: 16 amino acids. Germline assignment: CDR1 KGHSH and CDR2 LQKENI.

The chain recombines TRBV4-3 with TRBJ2-3; D gene ambiguous. This CDR3 region has 17 residues. Germline CDR1 LGHNA, CDR2 YSLEER. V shed 0 bases and J shed 3 bases, with 16 bases lying between them. CDR3 nucleotides: TGCGCCAGCAGCCAAGATCTCCTCATTGTACAAACAGATACGCAGTATTTT. This sequence encodes CASSQDLLIVQTDTQYF.

The chain recombines TRBV13 with TRBJ2-2; 8 nucleotides agree with TRBD2. The CDR3 consists of 14 residues. Germline values: CDR1 PRHDT, CDR2 FYEKMQ (reference sequence). The J segment lost 5 bases and the V segment lost 5 bases, leaving 4 bases of the junction unmatched. The CDR3 here is CASSSGGGTGELFF. The CDR3 DNA reads as TGTGCCAGCAGCAGCGGGGGAGGAACCGGGGAGCTGTTTTTT.

This chain connects TRBV10-1 to TRBJ1-1, with D possibly matching TRBD1 (5 bases). The germline CDR1 and CDR2 sequences are WNHNN and SYGVQD (reference sequence). The CDR3 extends over 13 amino acids. Between the trimmed V and J ends, which lost 11 bases and 2 bases, there was a span of 15 bases. Here the CDR3 reads CAVKGKINTEAFF. The CDR3 DNA follows: TGCGCCGTCAAGGGGAAAATAAACACTGAAGCTTTCTTT.

The chain employs TRBV5-6 and TRBJ2-3; TRBD2 aligns across 8 bases. The J segment lost 0 bases and the V segment lost 4 bases, leaving 16 bases of the junction unmatched. The germline V gene has CDR1 SGHDT and CDR2 YYEEEE. This CDR3 has 19 amino acids. CDR3 sequence reads: CASSPDSLRGGVSTDTQYF. The CDR3 DNA is TGTGCCAGCAGCCCGGACAGCCTACGGGGGGGAGTAAGCACAGATACGCAGTATTTT.

The rearrangement uses TRBV5-1 and TRBJ2-3; 8 positions match TRBD2. The trim removed 2 bases at V and 10 bases at J, leaving 3 bases unmatched. The germline V gene has CDR1 SGHRS and CDR2 YFSETQ. This CDR3 comprises 12 residues. The CDR3 DNA reads TGCGCCAGCAGCTTTACTAGCGGACCGCAGTATTTT. Translation gives CASSFTSGPQYF.

This chain uses TRBV2 with TRBJ1-5; the D is unclear. Trimming cost V 6 bases and J 2 bases, with 17 bases left between them. This CDR3 region has 16 residues. CDR1 and CDR2 from the germline V gene are SNHLY and FYNNEI. CDR3 amino acids: CASRVQMEIGNQPQHF. Written as DNA, the CDR3 is TGTGCCAGCAGGGTACAAATGGAGATCGGCAATCAGCCCCAGCATTTT.

The chain couples TRBV29-1 to TRBJ2-1; TRBD2 aligns across 9 bases. CDR3 length: 18 residues. V shed 7 bases, J shed 0 bases, and the junction held 16 bases outside the gene matches. The germline CDR1 and CDR2 sequences are SQVTM and ANQGSEA. CDR3 loop: CSARLNLGRGGSYNEQFF. The CDR3 bases are TGCAGCGCACGTCTTAACCTTGGGCGGGGGGGCTCCTACAATGAGCAGTTCTTC.

The chain recombines TRBV7-4 with TRBJ2-1; the D gene is possibly TRBD2 (6 bases). The CDR3 extends over 18 amino acids. Germline loops: CDR1 SGHVT, CDR2 SQSDAQ. Deletions cut 1 base from V and 7 bases from J, with 23 bases between. CDR3 sequence reads: CASSLVPSMSKEGNEQFF. CDR3 nucleotides: TGTGCCAGCAGCTTAGTCCCATCGATGTCGAAGGAGGGGAATGAGCAGTTCTTC.

This chain links TRBV15 with TRBJ2-5; TRBD2 agrees at 8 bases. Germline V lookup: CDR1 LNHNV, CDR2 YYDKDF (reference sequence). V was pared by 1 base and J by 3 bases, with 7 bases of the junction left unmatched. The CDR3 has 16 amino acids. The CDR3 DNA reads TGTGCCACCAGCAGAGCCGGACTAGCATTTGAAGAGACCCAGTACTTC. As protein: CATSRAGLAFEETQYF.

The V and J genes are TRBV18 and TRBJ1-2; 11 nucleotides align to TRBD1. Germline CDR1 KGHSH, CDR2 LQKENI. There are 15 residues in the CDR3. V was clipped by 3 bases and J by 5 bases; unmatched bases: 5. CDR3 sequence: CASSPSRDRGYGYTF. CDR3 bases: TGTGCCAGCTCACCGAGCCGGGACAGGGGGTATGGCTACACCTTC. Based on the CDR3 plus reference TRBV18 and TRBJ1-2, the full variable domain is NAGVMQNPRHLVRRRGQEARLRCSPMKGHSHVYWYRQLPEEGLKFMVYLQKENIIDESGMPKERFSAEFPKEGPSILRIQQVVRGDSAAYFCASSPSRDRGYGYTFGSGTRLTVV.